The 24 T cell receptor beta chains reported below all come from one sample, sequenced in a study of blood T cell repertoires in COVID-19. Using immunoSEQ multiplex PCR, the repertoire was profiled, and TCRdb retains in-frame clones only, with some absent. This repertoire shows about 200,000 clones, around 80% found once; its top ten account for approximately 19%. The specimen sequenced was peripheral blood. These receptors were taken from a human donor in a cohort sampled during active COVID-19.

The chain is built from TRBV19 and TRBJ2-1; TRBD1 aligns across 8 bases. The junction had 5 bases not matched to a gene; V was cut back by 7 bases and J by 6 bases. Germline CDR1 reads LNHDA; CDR2 reads SQIVND (reference sequence). The CDR3 has 13 amino acids. The CDR3 loop is CASKDRAGNEQFF. Written as DNA, the CDR3 is TGTGCCAGTAAGGACAGGGCGGGCAATGAGCAGTTCTTC. The whole variable domain, remainder taken from reference TRBV19 and TRBJ2-1, is DGGITQSPKYLFRKEGQNVTLSCEQNLNHDAMYWYRQDPGQGLRLIYYSQIVNDFQKGDIAEGYSVSREKKESFPLTVTSAQKNPTAFYLCASKDRAGNEQFFGPGTRLTVL.

The chain combines TRBV3-1 (or the pseudogene TRBV3-2) with TRBJ2-7; D remains unclear. V shed 8 bases and J shed 0 bases, with 17 bases lying between them. Germline V CDR1 and CDR2: LGHDT, YNNKEL (reference sequence). This CDR3 contains 15 residues. The CDR3 DNA is TGTGCCAGCGGCTTTCGAGCGCCGGGCTCCTACGAGCAGTACTTC. It translates to CASGFRAPGSYEQYF.

In its sample, this clone was seen once. The V and J genes are TRBV6-6 and TRBJ2-5; a weak D match, TRBD1 (6 bases). CDR1 is MNHNY and CDR2 is SVGAGI in the germline V gene (reference sequence). The CDR3 consists of 14 residues. V gave up 4 bases and J gave up 7 bases, with 16 bases separating them. The CDR3 DNA reads as TGTGCCAGCAGTTCATGGACAGTTAGTGGGACCCAGTACTTC. As protein: CASSSWTVSGTQYF.

V usage is TRBV11-2 and J usage is TRBJ2-5; 8 nucleotides line up with TRBD2. CDR1 is SGHAT, CDR2 FQNNGV, per germline. The length of the CDR3 is 14 residues. V shed 5 bases and J 1 base; nucleotides not matched to a gene: 3. The CDR3 here is CASSPLAVQETQYF. The CDR3 DNA reads TGTGCCAGCAGCCCACTAGCGGTCCAAGAGACCCAGTACTTC.

The V and J genes are TRBV28 and TRBJ1-5; 7 nucleotides agree with TRBD1. The germline CDR1 and CDR2 sequences are MDHEN and SYDVKM. The CDR3 consists of 13 residues. The V gene end was trimmed by 6 bases and the J gene end by 8 bases; junction bases not matched to a gene: 7. The CDR3 here is CASSRQGLEPQHF. DNA of the CDR3: TGTGCCAGCAGCAGACAGGGTCTCGAGCCCCAGCATTTT.

This rearrangement joins TRBV6-5 to TRBJ1-2, with 9 positions matching TRBD1. Germline V lookup: CDR1 MNHEY, CDR2 SVGAGI. This CDR3 has 15 amino acids. Trimming removed 5 bases from V and 7 bases from J; junction bases left unmatched: 11. The CDR3 here is CASSTPPGQGRGYTF. As DNA, the CDR3 is TGTGCCAGCAGTACCCCGCCGGGACAGGGACGTGGCTACACCTTC.

Here the CDR3 DNA reads TGTGCCAGTGCGGAGCCCCGACAGGGCCGGTCTGGCTACACCTTC. It yields the protein CASAEPRQGRSGYTF. This chain uses TRBV19 with TRBJ1-2; the match to TRBD1 covers 7 bases. After removal of 8 bases from V and 7 bases from J, the junction contained 16 bases not matched to a gene. The CDR3 covers 15 residues. Germline V gene sequence: CDR1 LNHDA, CDR2 SQIVND (reference sequence).

The chain has TRBV6-6 and TRBJ2-3; the D gene is possibly TRBD2 (6 bases). CDR1 is MNHNY and CDR2 is SVGAGI in the germline V gene (reference sequence). The CDR3 is 16 amino acids. The V and J ends lost 5 bases and 3 bases respectively, with 18 bases between them. The CDR3 bases are TGTGCCAGCAGTCGAGCGGGCCAAGTAGGTACAGATACGCAGTATTTT. The encoded protein is CASSRAGQVGTDTQYF.

This chain uses TRBV3-1 (or the pseudogene TRBV3-2) with TRBJ1-6, with D unresolved. The germline gives CDR1 LGHDT, CDR2 YNNKEL (reference sequence). V shed 4 bases and J shed 5 bases, with 9 bases lying between them. This CDR3 region has 14 residues. The CDR3 DNA reads as TGTGCCAGCAGCCCCGGACTGAATAATTCACCCCTCCACTTT. Encoded protein: CASSPGLNNSPLHF.

The CDR3 sequence is CSASKVAGGRETQYF. The CDR3 DNA is TGCAGTGCTAGTAAGGTAGCGGGGGGCCGAGAGACCCAGTACTTC. V is TRBV20-1 and J is TRBJ2-5; TRBD2 aligns across 10 bases. Trimming removed 3 bases from V and 4 bases from J; junction bases left unmatched: 8. The CDR3 sequence is 15 residues long. Germline assignment: CDR1 DFQATT and CDR2 SNEGSKA (reference sequence).

This chain joins TRBV14 and TRBJ2-5, with D possibly TRBD2 on 5 matching bases. Germline values: CDR1 SGHDN, CDR2 FVKESK. Trimming took off 1 base at V and 3 bases at J, with 15 bases between the two ends. This CDR3 region has 16 residues. CDR3 DNA sequence: TGTGCCAGCAGCCAAGGACGTCTAGCAGGAAAAGAGACCCAGTACTTC. Amino acids: CASSQGRLAGKETQYF.

V and J are TRBV28 and TRBJ2-7; 7 bases line up with TRBD1. This CDR3 has 15 residues. Germline V gene lookup returns CDR1 MDHEN and CDR2 SYDVKM. Trimming at V came to 5 bases and at J to 0 bases, leaving 7 bases not matched to a gene. The CDR3 region is CASSGRDSHSYEQYF. The CDR3 DNA reads as TGTGCCAGCAGTGGTCGGGACAGCCACTCCTACGAGCAGTACTTC.

DNA of the CDR3: TGCAGTGCTAGTAAGGGACTAGAGGGCGAGCAGTACTTC. It is translated as CSASKGLEGEQYF. The chain is built from TRBV20-1 and TRBJ2-7; 8 bases line up with TRBD2. Germline V gene sequence: CDR1 DFQATT, CDR2 SNEGSKA (reference sequence). This CDR3 spans 13 amino acids. The J segment lost 6 bases and the V segment lost 3 bases, leaving 7 bases of the junction unmatched.

CDR3 in amino acids: CASSGRQGDGETQYF. The CDR3 nucleotides read TGTGCCAGCTCAGGCAGACAGGGGGATGGCGAGACCCAGTACTTC. This sequence joins TRBV18 and TRBJ2-5, with 9 nucleotides matching TRBD1. V lost 5 bases to trimming and J lost 5 bases; unmatched junction nucleotides: 9. The CDR3 is made up of 15 amino acids. The V gene's germline CDR1 is KGHSH and CDR2 LQKENI.

This clone was recorded once. The V call is TRBV30, the J call TRBJ1-2, with 12 bases that match TRBD1. The CDR3 is 14 residues long. The V gene end was trimmed by 5 bases and the J gene end by 7 bases; junction bases not matched to a gene: 8. CDR1 is GTSNPN and CDR2 is SVGIG in the germline V gene (reference sequence). The CDR3 spells CAWSRDRGRSGYTF. In DNA form, the CDR3 reads TGTGCCTGGTCCCGGGACAGGGGGCGCTCTGGCTACACCTTC.

The rearrangement joins TRBV19 to TRBJ2-2; TRBD2 agrees at 11 bases. The CDR3 runs 15 residues. The junction had 7 bases not matched to a gene; V was cut back by 10 bases and J by 3 bases. Germline V gives CDR1 LNHDA, CDR2 SQIVND (reference sequence). The CDR3 DNA reads as TGTGCCACGACTAGCGGGGTGGGGGACACCGGGGAGCTGTTTTTT. Its translation: CATTSGVGDTGELFF. The full variable domain, rest sourced from reference TRBV19 and TRBJ2-2, is DGGITQSPKYLFRKEGQNVTLSCEQNLNHDAMYWYRQDPGQGLRLIYYSQIVNDFQKGDIAEGYSVSREKKESFPLTVTSAQKNPTAFYLCATTSGVGDTGELFFGEGSRLTVL.

This CDR3 is CASSYFGQVNQPQHF. CDR3 nucleotide sequence: TGTGCCAGCAGTTACTTCGGACAGGTCAATCAGCCCCAGCATTTT. The V gene is TRBV6-5, the J gene TRBJ1-5, with TRBD1 identical over 7 bases. CDR1 is MNHEY, CDR2 SVGAGI, per germline. The CDR3 is 15 amino acids. With 1 base clipped from V and 3 bases from J, the junction kept 3 bases outside the gene matches.

The sample holds a few counts of this clone. The chain recombines TRBV2 with TRBJ2-5; D remains unclear. The V end lost 7 bases, the J end lost 2 bases, and 11 bases lay between the germline ends. The V gene's germline CDR1 is SNHLY and CDR2 FYNNEI. CDR3 size: 13 residues. CDR3 protein: CASTFNRQETQYF. Here the CDR3 DNA reads TGTGCCAGCACGTTTAATAGACAAGAGACCCAGTACTTC.

This clone was picked up a small number of times. This CDR3 is CSVEDSWTGAFF. The CDR3 DNA reads as TGCAGCGTTGAAGATTCTTGGACAGGCGCTTTCTTT. This chain joins TRBV29-1 and TRBJ1-1; 7 bases are a match to TRBD1. Germline loops: CDR1 SQVTM, CDR2 ANQGSEA. J lost 11 bases, V lost 0 bases, and 6 bases had no gene match. This CDR3 is 12 amino acids long.

This clone was seen only a few times. This chain links TRBV19 with TRBJ2-4; TRBD2 might be the D (6 bases). There are 13 residues in the CDR3. Trimming cost V 7 bases and J 7 bases, with 14 bases left between them. Germline lookup yields CDR1 LNHDA and CDR2 SQIVND (reference sequence). This CDR3 is CASISNSGNIQYF. CDR3 in DNA: TGTGCCAGTATCAGTAACAGCGGGAACATTCAGTACTTC. The whole variable domain, filled in from reference TRBV19 and TRBJ2-4, reads DGGITQSPKYLFRKEGQNVTLSCEQNLNHDAMYWYRQDPGQGLRLIYYSQIVNDFQKGDIAEGYSVSREKKESFPLTVTSAQKNPTAFYLCASISNSGNIQYFGAGTRLSVL.

This rearrangement joins TRBV30 to TRBJ2-2, with D possibly being TRBD2 (7 bases). Trimming stripped 4 bases from V and 0 bases from J, with 12 bases between. The length of the CDR3 is 15 residues. CDR1 GTSNPN and CDR2 SVGIG come from the germline V gene (reference sequence). The CDR3 loop is CAWTPGGANTGELFF. CDR3 bases: TGTGCCTGGACCCCGGGGGGCGCGAACACCGGGGAGCTGTTTTTT.

This chain joins TRBV30 and TRBJ2-5, with a weak D call TRBD2 (7 bases). Deletions cut 3 bases from V and 5 bases from J, with 19 bases between. Per germline, CDR1 GTSNPN and CDR2 SVGIG (reference sequence). The length of the CDR3 is 15 residues. In nucleotides, the CDR3 is TGTGCCTGGAGATTCGGTTTGGGGAGGGGGGAGACCCAGTACTTC. Translating it yields CAWRFGLGRGETQYF.

The chain couples TRBV27 to TRBJ2-7; a possible D gene is TRBD1 (6 bases). The germline V and J ends were trimmed by 6 bases and 6 bases, with 18 bases remaining between them. This CDR3 contains 14 residues. The V gene's germline CDR1 is MNHEY and CDR2 SMNVEV (reference sequence). Written as DNA, the CDR3 is TGTGCCAGCAGCGGGCAGGGGACCTCCACCGAGCAGTACTTC. Its protein is CASSGQGTSTEQYF.

V usage is TRBV28 and J usage is TRBJ2-7; tentatively, D is TRBD2 (5 bases). Germline CDR1 is MDHEN and CDR2 is SYDVKM. This CDR3 has 15 amino acids. V was pared by 8 bases and J by 3 bases, with 20 bases between. CDR3 nucleotides: TGTGCCAGCCACAAACGGGGTGGCTCTAGCTACGAGCAGTACTTC. Amino acid sequence: CASHKRGGSSYEQYF. The whole variable domain, filled in from reference TRBV28 and TRBJ2-7, reads DVKVTQSSRYLVKRTGEKVFLECVQDMDHENMFWYRQDPGLGLRLIYFSYDVKMKEKGDIPEGYSVSREKKERFSLILESASTNQTSMYLCASHKRGGSSYEQYFGPGTRLTVT.